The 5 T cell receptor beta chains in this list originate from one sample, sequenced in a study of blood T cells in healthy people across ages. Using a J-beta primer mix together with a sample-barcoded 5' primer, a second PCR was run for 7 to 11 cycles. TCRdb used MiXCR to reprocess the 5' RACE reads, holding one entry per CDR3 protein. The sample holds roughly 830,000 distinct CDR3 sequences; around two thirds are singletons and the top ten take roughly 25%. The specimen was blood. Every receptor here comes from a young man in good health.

The CDR3 coding sequence is TGTGCCAGCAGCATTTTGGGGACAGGGAACGAGCAGTACTTC. Translated: CASSILGTGNEQYF. This chain connects TRBV12-3 or TRBV12-4 to TRBJ2-4, with TRBD1 matching 9 bases. TRBJ2-7 explains the end of the DNA better; the J call may be wrong. The CDR3 extends over 14 amino acids.

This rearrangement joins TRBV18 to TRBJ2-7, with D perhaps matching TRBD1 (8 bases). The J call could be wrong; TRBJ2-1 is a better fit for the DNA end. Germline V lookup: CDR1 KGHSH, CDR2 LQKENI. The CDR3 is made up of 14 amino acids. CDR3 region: CASSPRTGRDEQFF. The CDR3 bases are TGTGCCAGCTCACCCCGGACAGGGAGGGACGAGCAGTTCTTC.

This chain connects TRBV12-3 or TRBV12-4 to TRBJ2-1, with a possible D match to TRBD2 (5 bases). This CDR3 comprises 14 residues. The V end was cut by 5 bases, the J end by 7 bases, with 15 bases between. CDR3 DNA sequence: TGTGCCAGCAGTCTACTAGGATTCACGAATGAGCAGTTCTTC. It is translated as CASSLLGFTNEQFF.

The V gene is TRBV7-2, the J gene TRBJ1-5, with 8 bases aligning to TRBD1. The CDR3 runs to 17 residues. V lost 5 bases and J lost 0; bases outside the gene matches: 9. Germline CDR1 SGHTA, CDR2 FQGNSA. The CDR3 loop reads CASSTRTGWDSNQPQHF. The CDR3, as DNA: TGTGCCAGCAGCACCCGGACAGGGTGGGATAGCAATCAGCCCCAGCATTTT.

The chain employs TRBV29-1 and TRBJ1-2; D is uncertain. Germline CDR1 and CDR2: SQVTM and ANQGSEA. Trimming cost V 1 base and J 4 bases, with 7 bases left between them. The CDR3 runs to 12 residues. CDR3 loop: CSVEASSYGYTF. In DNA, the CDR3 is TGCAGCGTTGAAGCGAGTAGCTATGGCTACACCTTC.